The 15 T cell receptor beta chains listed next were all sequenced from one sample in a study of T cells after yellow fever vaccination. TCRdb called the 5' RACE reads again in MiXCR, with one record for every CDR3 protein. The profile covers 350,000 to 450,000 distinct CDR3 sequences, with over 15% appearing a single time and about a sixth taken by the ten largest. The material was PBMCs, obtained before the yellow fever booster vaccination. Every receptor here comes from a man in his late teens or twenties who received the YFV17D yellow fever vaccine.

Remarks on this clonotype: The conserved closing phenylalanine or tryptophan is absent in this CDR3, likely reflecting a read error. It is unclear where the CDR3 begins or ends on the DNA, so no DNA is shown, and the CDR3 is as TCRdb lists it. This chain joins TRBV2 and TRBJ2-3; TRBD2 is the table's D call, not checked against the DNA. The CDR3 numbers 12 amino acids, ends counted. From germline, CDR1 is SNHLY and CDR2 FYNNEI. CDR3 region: CSSSEAGPSRRV.

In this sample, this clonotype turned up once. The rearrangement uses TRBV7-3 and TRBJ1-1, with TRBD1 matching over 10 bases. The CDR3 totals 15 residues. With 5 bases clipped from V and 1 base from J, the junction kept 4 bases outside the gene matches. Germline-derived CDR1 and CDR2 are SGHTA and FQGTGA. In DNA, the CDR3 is TGTGCCAGCAGCCTTCGGGACAGGGGGAACACTGAAGCTTTCTTT. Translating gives CASSLRDRGNTEAFF.

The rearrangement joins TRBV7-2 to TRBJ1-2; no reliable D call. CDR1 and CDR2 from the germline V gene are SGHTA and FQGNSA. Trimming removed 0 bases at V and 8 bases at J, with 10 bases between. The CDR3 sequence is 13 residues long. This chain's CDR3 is CASSLALGIGYTF. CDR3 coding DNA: TGTGCCAGCAGCTTAGCGCTCGGGATCGGCTACACCTTC.

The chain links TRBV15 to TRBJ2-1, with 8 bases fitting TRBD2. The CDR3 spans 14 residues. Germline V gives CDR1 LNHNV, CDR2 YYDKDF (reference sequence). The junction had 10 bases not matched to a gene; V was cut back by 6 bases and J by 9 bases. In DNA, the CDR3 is TGTGCCACCAGACCGGGGGGGCCCGGGTCTGAGCAGTTCTTC. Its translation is CATRPGGPGSEQFF.

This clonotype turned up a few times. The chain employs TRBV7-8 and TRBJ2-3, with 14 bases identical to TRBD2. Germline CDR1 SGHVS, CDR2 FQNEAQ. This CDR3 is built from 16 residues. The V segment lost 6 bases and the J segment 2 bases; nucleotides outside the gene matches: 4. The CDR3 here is CASRRLAGGPTDTQYF. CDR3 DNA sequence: TGTGCCAGCAGAAGACTAGCGGGGGGGCCCACAGATACGCAGTATTTT.

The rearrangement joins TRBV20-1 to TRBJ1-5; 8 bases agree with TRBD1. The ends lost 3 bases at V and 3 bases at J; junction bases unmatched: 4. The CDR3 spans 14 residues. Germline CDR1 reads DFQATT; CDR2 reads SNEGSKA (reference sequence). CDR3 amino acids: CSARSDRANQPQHF. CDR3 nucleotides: TGCAGTGCTAGGTCGGACAGGGCCAATCAGCCCCAGCATTTT.

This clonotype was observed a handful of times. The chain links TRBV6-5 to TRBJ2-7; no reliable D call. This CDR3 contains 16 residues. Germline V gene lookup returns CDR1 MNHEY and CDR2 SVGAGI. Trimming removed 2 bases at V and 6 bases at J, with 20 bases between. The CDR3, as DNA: TGTGCCAGCAGTTACAATGCCAGGACGCTCTCTATCGAGCAGTACTTC. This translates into CASSYNARTLSIEQYF.

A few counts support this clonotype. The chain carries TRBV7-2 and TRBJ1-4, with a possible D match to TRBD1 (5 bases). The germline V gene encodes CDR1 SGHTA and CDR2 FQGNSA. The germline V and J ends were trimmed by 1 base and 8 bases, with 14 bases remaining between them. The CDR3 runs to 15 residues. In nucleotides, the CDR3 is TGTGCCAGCAGCTTAGAGGGGCAGGGTCACGAAAAACTGTTTTTT. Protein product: CASSLEGQGHEKLFF.

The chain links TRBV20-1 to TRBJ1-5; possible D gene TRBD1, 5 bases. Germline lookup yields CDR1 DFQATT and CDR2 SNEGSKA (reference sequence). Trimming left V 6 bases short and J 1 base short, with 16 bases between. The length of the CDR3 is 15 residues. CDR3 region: CSAAGPTGSNQPQHF. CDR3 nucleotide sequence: TGCAGTGCCGCGGGACCCACCGGGAGCAATCAGCCCCAGCATTTT.

The CDR3 region has the DNA TGTGCCAGCAGCCAACCGGGGGTGCGGACTGAAGCTTTCTTT. As protein: CASSQPGVRTEAFF. This chain joins TRBV3-1 and TRBJ1-1; TRBD1 is a possible D gene (5 bases). Looked up from germline, CDR1 is LGHDT and CDR2 is YNNKEL (reference sequence). Trimming left V 2 bases short and J 5 bases short, with 12 bases between. The CDR3 spans 14 residues.

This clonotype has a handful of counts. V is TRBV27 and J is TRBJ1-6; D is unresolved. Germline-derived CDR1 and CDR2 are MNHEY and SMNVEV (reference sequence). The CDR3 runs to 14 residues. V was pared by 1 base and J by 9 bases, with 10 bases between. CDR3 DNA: TGTGCCAGCAGTTTATATGGGGTGATTTCACCCCTCCACTTT. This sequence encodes CASSLYGVISPLHF.

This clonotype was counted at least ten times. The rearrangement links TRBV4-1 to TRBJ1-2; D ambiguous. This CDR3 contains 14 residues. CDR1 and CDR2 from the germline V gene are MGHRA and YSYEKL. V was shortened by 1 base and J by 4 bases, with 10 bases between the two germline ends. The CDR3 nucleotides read TGCGCCAGCAGCCAAGTGAAGCATTTCTATGGCTACACCTTC. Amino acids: CASSQVKHFYGYTF.

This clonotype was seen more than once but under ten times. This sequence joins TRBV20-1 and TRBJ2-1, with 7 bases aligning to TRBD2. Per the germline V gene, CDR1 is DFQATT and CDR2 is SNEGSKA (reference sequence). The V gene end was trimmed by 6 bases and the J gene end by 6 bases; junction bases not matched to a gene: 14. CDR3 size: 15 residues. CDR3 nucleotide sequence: TGCAGTGCCCCCAGGAGGGCGGGGGAAAGCAATGAGCAGTTCTTC. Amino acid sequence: CSAPRRAGESNEQFF.

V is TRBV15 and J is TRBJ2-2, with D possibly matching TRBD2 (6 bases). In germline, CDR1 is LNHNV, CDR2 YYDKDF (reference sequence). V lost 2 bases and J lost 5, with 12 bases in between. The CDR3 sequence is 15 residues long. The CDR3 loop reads CATSRPPGTTGELFF. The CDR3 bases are TGTGCCACCAGCAGACCGCCAGGGACTACCGGGGAGCTGTTTTTT. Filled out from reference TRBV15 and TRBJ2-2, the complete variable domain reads DAMVIQNPRYQVTQFGKPVTLSCSQTLNHNVMYWYQQKSSQAPKLLFHYYDKDFNNEADTPDNFQSRRPNTSFCFLDIRSPGLGDTAMYLCATSRPPGTTGELFFGEGSRLTVL.

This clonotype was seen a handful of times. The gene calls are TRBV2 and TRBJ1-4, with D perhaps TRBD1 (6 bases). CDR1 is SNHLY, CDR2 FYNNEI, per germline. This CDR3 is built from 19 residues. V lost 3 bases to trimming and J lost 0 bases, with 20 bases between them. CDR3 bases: TGTGCCAGCAGTGATCTGGGCAGGGGCCATTTGGCAACTAATGAAAAACTGTTTTTT. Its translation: CASSDLGRGHLATNEKLFF.